The present T cell receptor beta chain was sequenced within a study of blood T cell repertoires in COVID-19 (dated by TCRdb to the early 2020s). Study-level background: The collaborator samples originated in the United States, Italy and Spain and spanned the acute and convalescent phases of COVID-19. The material from the prospective study consisted of cDNA or gDNA derived from T cells, B-cell-depleted T cells, or PBMCs. Subjects who had been exposed to COVID-19, were actively infected with it, or had recovered from it provided the deeply sampled blood TCRbeta repertoires that made up the dataset. The repertoires were released in a freely available public database meant as a resource for research on the immune response to SARS-CoV-2. The samples were drawn from two sources: the first 160 participants of the ongoing ImmuneRACE study, and 1,200 or so subjects contributed by 6 global collaborators. A de-identified subject ID, COVID-19 status, age in years and sex were almost always included in the sample metadata. Where HLA class I and class II types were available, the types were taken from metadata supplied by the sample provider, not from assay-based typing. The paper as a whole reports these results and caveats: The quantity of clinical and demographic metadata differed by source and by participant and was supplied without curation.

The immunoSEQ Assay, a bias-controlled multiplex PCR, was used to amplify TCRbeta CDR3 regions from genomic DNA. From the authors' description of their analysis: Within the assay, amplification of reference gene primers was used to estimate how many nucleated cells each sample contained. Sequence reads were collapsed and filtered to measure the absolute abundance of every unique TCRbeta CDR3 rearrangement. Productive Simpson clonality was computed per sample as the square root of Simpson's diversity index over productive rearrangements. The table was pulled from immuneACCESS by TCRdb, which kept in-frame rearrangements only. Such tables lose some clones; where checked, under half of the loss comes from unresolved V genes, and the rest has no known cause. V, J and clone size are those of that table, while D and trimming were read from the DNA. For this sample the table gives 450,000 to 500,000 clones, of which 70% to 90% were detected only once. Under 9.5% of the sample goes to the ten largest clones.

The CDR3 runs 14 amino acids, cysteine and phenylalanine included. Only the CDR3 DNA stays, 42 bases, in frame from base 1. With regard to this clone: The specificity of this receptor is unknown. There are no base qualities to consult, and no much larger clone falls within one base.

Participants in the prospective study were enrolled through a virtual design, were aged about 18 to 100 years, and lived in 20 to 30 United States geographic areas. In the prospective study, cohorts were assigned on the basis of participant-reported clinical history obtained from a screening survey and a study questionnaire. For ImmuneRACE Cohort 3, a participant was defined as recovered based on two consecutive negative NP/OP PCR tests, clearance by a healthcare professional, or resolution of symptoms. In the prospective study, whole blood, serum and a nasopharyngeal or oropharyngeal swab were collected from each participant by mobile phlebotomists. Over a roughly 2-month period, participants in the prospective study had the option of providing additional blood draws and questionnaires. Before DNA extraction, blood samples from the prospective study were shipped at room temperature or frozen.

The rearrangement joined TRBV21-1 to TRBJ1-2; TRBD1 is the table's D call, not checked against the DNA. TRBV21-1 is annotated as a pseudogene. The origin of this receptor is a woman aged 55-69 years who had recovered from COVID-19. Sequenced input: PBMCs or T cells enriched from blood (not recorded which). Here is the DNA: TGTGCCAGCAGCAAACTCCGACAGGGCCAAGGCTACACCTTC. It specifies CASSKLRQGQGYTF.